A single T cell receptor (beta chain) is shown here with its context. Its antigen is currently unknown. CDR3 length equals 14 residues. V was pared by 2 bases and J by 7 bases, with 13 bases between. The germline V gene encodes CDR1 SGHTA and CDR2 FQGTGA. The sample belongs to a study of vaccination effects on CD4 cells after COVID-19. Using immunoSEQ multiplex PCR, the repertoire was profiled, and TCRdb retains in-frame clones only, with some absent. Of tens of thousands of clones in the sample, about four fifths were seen once. In the ViraFEST assay, antigen-specific CD4+ clonotypes were identified by expansion after peptide-pool stimulation. It was after nine to ten days of culture that CD4+ T cells were isolated. The healthy vaccine recipients, who had no prior SARS-CoV-2 infection, showed negative nucleocapsid antibodies. Fresh IL-2-containing medium replaced half the medium on days 3 and 7.

The chain is built from TRBV7-3 and TRBJ2-3, with D perhaps given as TRBD1 or TRBD2 (5 bases each). The receptor was derived from a human donor who received a COVID-19 vaccine. The sample was CD4+ T cells from PBMCs cultured with HCoV-OC43 spike peptides, taken before COVID-19 vaccination. Stated subset: HCoV-OC43 spike overlapping peptide pool stimulation. The CDR3 here is CASSLSSGTNTQYF. The CDR3 nucleotides are TGTGCCAGCAGCTTATCGTCCGGGACCAATACGCAGTATTTT.